The rows below give T cell receptor beta chains drawn from one sample of a study of prognosis after radiotherapy for stage I lung cancer. In TCRdb, the multiplex PCR reads were re-called with MiXCR into one record per CDR3 protein. This sample yields roughly 17,000 distinct CDR3 sequences, of which 29% are seen a single time; about 33% belongs to the top ten. The material sequenced was PBMCs, taken before or after stereotactic body radiation therapy (not recorded which). All receptors come from a donor aged 50 or older with non-small cell lung cancer. Each CDR3 is given with its conserved first and last residue. The order of the fields is D gene, J gene, V gene, clone size, CDR3 protein, CDR3 DNA. A D gene is named only where the DNA matches it firmly. Rows give clone size only sometimes, using once, few, many, or a class for an expanded clone.

D gene: NA; J gene: TRBJ2-3; V gene: TRBV20-1; clone size: medium-sized; CDR3 protein: CSASVGTDTQYF; CDR3 DNA: TGCAGTGCTAGTGTGGGCACAGATACGCAGTATTTT
D gene: NA; J gene: TRBJ2-3; V gene: TRBV14; clone size: many; CDR3 protein: CASSRRGLQTDTQYF; CDR3 DNA: TGTGCCAGCAGCCGAAGGGGACTGCAAACAGATACGCAGTATTTT
D gene: NA; J gene: TRBJ2-2; V gene: TRBV14; clone size: many; CDR3 protein: CASSQDYGDTGELFF; CDR3 DNA: TGTGCCAGCAGCCAAGATTATGGAGACACCGGGGAGCTGTTTTTT
D gene: NA; J gene: TRBJ1-1; V gene: TRBV5-6; clone size: many; CDR3 protein: CASSLAGKGRVDTEAFF; CDR3 DNA: TGTGCCAGCAGCTTGGCCGGAAAGGGGAGGGTGGACACTGAAGCTTTCTTT
D gene: NA; J gene: TRBJ2-5; V gene: TRBV7-6; clone size: many; CDR3 protein: CASSLPGPSLGETQYF; CDR3 DNA: TGTGCCAGCAGCTTACCCGGTCCCTCTCTCGGGGAGACCCAGTACTTC
D gene: NA; J gene: TRBJ2-5; V gene: TRBV11-3; clone size: many; CDR3 protein: CASSHREETQYF; CDR3 DNA: TGTGCCAGCAGCCACAGGGAAGAGACCCAGTACTTC
D gene: NA; J gene: TRBJ2-3; V gene: TRBV18; clone size: many; CDR3 protein: CASSLNAYPDTQYF; CDR3 DNA: TGTGCCAGCTCACTTAATGCATACCCAGATACGCAGTATTTT
D gene: TRBD1; J gene: TRBJ2-5; V gene: TRBV7-6; clone size: many; CDR3 protein: CASSSTGAKETQYF; CDR3 DNA: TGTGCCAGCAGCAGCACAGGGGCGAAAGAGACCCAGTACTTC
D gene: TRBD1; J gene: TRBJ2-1; V gene: TRBV6-1; clone size: many; CDR3 protein: CASKPFGTGGYNEQFF; CDR3 DNA: TGTGCCAGCAAGCCATTCGGGACAGGGGGCTACAATGAGCAGTTCTTC
D gene: TRBD2; J gene: TRBJ2-1; V gene: TRBV7-6; clone size: NA; CDR3 protein: CASSFMRVRLAGDNEQFF; CDR3 DNA: TGTGCCAGCAGCTTCATGAGGGTACGGCTAGCGGGAGACAATGAGCAGTTCTTC
D gene: NA; J gene: TRBJ2-7; V gene: TRBV5-1; clone size: NA; CDR3 protein: CASSLDQTVGVYEQYF; CDR3 DNA: TGCGCCAGCAGCTTGGATCAGACGGTAGGGGTCTACGAGCAGTACTTC
D gene: NA; J gene: TRBJ1-3; V gene: TRBV28; clone size: many; CDR3 protein: CASSPATGSVDTIYF; CDR3 DNA: TGTGCCAGCAGTCCCGCGACAGGTAGCGTGGACACCATATATTTT
D gene: NA; J gene: TRBJ1-4; V gene: TRBV20-1; clone size: many; CDR3 protein: CSARSAFGEKLFF; CDR3 DNA: TGCAGCGCAAGGTCGGCTTTCGGTGAAAAACTGTTTTTT
D gene: NA; J gene: TRBJ2-7; V gene: TRBV5-1; clone size: medium-sized; CDR3 protein: CASSLEGGAQREQYF; CDR3 DNA: TGCGCCAGCAGCTTGGAAGGAGGGGCCCAACGCGAGCAGTACTTC
D gene: NA; J gene: TRBJ2-2; V gene: TRBV20-1; clone size: many; CDR3 protein: CSARETSTGELFF; CDR3 DNA: TGCAGTGCTAGAGAAACTAGCACCGGGGAGCTGTTTTTT
D gene: NA; J gene: TRBJ2-1; V gene: TRBV20-1; clone size: many; CDR3 protein: CSARAIQHPEQFF; CDR3 DNA: TGCAGTGCTAGAGCTATACAACACCCTGAGCAGTTCTTC
D gene: NA; J gene: TRBJ2-5; V gene: TRBV3-1; clone size: many; CDR3 protein: CASSQESSWYETQYF; CDR3 DNA: TGTGCCAGCAGCCAAGAGTCGTCCTGGTACGAGACCCAGTACTTC
D gene: NA; J gene: TRBJ2-3; V gene: TRBV5-6; clone size: many; CDR3 protein: CASSLGSGVLKDTQYF; CDR3 DNA: TGTGCCAGCAGCTTGGGGTCGGGGGTTTTGAAAGATACGCAGTATTTT
D gene: TRBD2; J gene: TRBJ2-1; V gene: TRBV27; clone size: many; CDR3 protein: CASSWTSGSVHEQFF; CDR3 DNA: TGTGCCAGCAGTTGGACTAGCGGGAGTGTCCATGAGCAGTTCTTC
D gene: NA; J gene: TRBJ2-1; V gene: TRBV24-1; clone size: medium-sized; CDR3 protein: CATSDFYGGSYNEQFF; CDR3 DNA: TGTGCCACCAGTGATTTCTACGGGGGTTCCTACAATGAGCAGTTCTTC
D gene: NA; J gene: TRBJ2-1; V gene: TRBV7-9; clone size: many; CDR3 protein: CASRLFPGGEQFF; CDR3 DNA: TGTGCCAGCAGACTATTCCCAGGAGGTGAGCAGTTCTTC
D gene: TRBD2; J gene: TRBJ2-3; V gene: TRBV19; clone size: many; CDR3 protein: CASSTTSGRSSDTQYF; CDR3 DNA: TGTGCCAGTAGTACAACTAGCGGGAGGAGCTCAGATACGCAGTATTTT
D gene: TRBD2; J gene: TRBJ2-2; V gene: TRBV12-5; clone size: many; CDR3 protein: CASGLGAGGLPGELFF; CDR3 DNA: TGTGCTAGTGGCCTGGGAGCGGGAGGGCTCCCCGGGGAGCTGTTTTTT
D gene: NA; J gene: TRBJ2-2; V gene: TRBV9; clone size: medium-sized; CDR3 protein: CASSPDRTGNTGELFF; CDR3 DNA: TGTGCCAGCAGCCCAGATCGGACGGGGAACACCGGGGAGCTGTTTTTT
D gene: NA; J gene: TRBJ2-3; V gene: TRBV5-1; clone size: many; CDR3 protein: CASSSADSTDTQYF; CDR3 DNA: TGCGCCAGCAGCTCCGCGGATAGCACAGATACGCAGTATTTT
D gene: NA; J gene: TRBJ2-1; V gene: TRBV7-3; clone size: many; CDR3 protein: CASSLTLQGPQFF; CDR3 DNA: TGTGCCAGCAGCTTAACATTACAGGGACCGCAGTTCTTC
D gene: TRBD2; J gene: TRBJ2-2; V gene: TRBV5-4; clone size: NA; CDR3 protein: CVISPSGTSNTGELFF; CDR3 DNA: TGTGTCATCAGCCCCTCCGGGACTAGTAACACCGGGGAGCTGTTTTTT
D gene: NA; J gene: TRBJ1-2; V gene: TRBV28; clone size: many; CDR3 protein: CASSFNFRTVASSNYGYTF; CDR3 DNA: TGTGCCAGCAGTTTCAATTTCCGGACAGTAGCCAGTTCTAACTATGGCTACACCTTC
D gene: NA; J gene: TRBJ2-7; V gene: TRBV5-1; clone size: many; CDR3 protein: CASSNSDREGVYREQYF; CDR3 DNA: TGCGCCAGCAGCAATTCGGACAGGGAGGGAGTATATCGGGAGCAGTACTTC
D gene: NA; J gene: TRBJ1-6; V gene: TRBV28; clone size: many; CDR3 protein: CASRGYLNSPLHF; CDR3 DNA: TGTGCCAGCCGCGGCTACCTCAATTCACCCCTCCACTTT
D gene: NA; J gene: TRBJ1-3; V gene: TRBV6-1; clone size: NA; CDR3 protein: CASSLTVLSSGNTIYF; CDR3 DNA: TGTGCCAGCAGCCTAACAGTGTTAAGCTCTGGAAACACCATATATTTT
D gene: NA; J gene: TRBJ1-5; V gene: TRBV12-3/TRBV12-4; clone size: once; CDR3 protein: CASTPGGGSNQHQHF; CDR3 DNA: TGTGCCAGCACTCCCGGGGGAGGAAGCAATCAGCACCAGCATTTT
D gene: TRBD2; J gene: TRBJ2-7; V gene: TRBV15; clone size: medium-sized; CDR3 protein: CATSGGRGYEQYF; CDR3 DNA: TGTGCCACCAGCGGCGGGAGAGGGTACGAGCAGTACTTC
D gene: NA; J gene: TRBJ2-3; V gene: TRBV30; clone size: many; CDR3 protein: CAWSDAGLSTDTQYF; CDR3 DNA: TGTGCCTGGAGTGATGCAGGGCTTAGCACAGATACGCAGTATTTT
D gene: TRBD1; J gene: TRBJ1-6; V gene: TRBV27; clone size: medium-sized; CDR3 protein: CASSFEIRDRTNSPLHF; CDR3 DNA: TGTGCCAGCAGTTTCGAAATCCGGGACAGGACTAATTCACCCCTCCACTTT
D gene: NA; J gene: TRBJ2-5; V gene: TRBV4-1; clone size: many; CDR3 protein: CASRGSNLSQYF; CDR3 DNA: TGCGCCAGCAGAGGGTCCAATCTCTCCCAGTACTTC
D gene: NA; J gene: TRBJ2-4; V gene: TRBV27; clone size: many; CDR3 protein: CASSFRGGSNIQYF; CDR3 DNA: TGTGCCAGCAGTTTTAGAGGGGGATCAAACATTCAGTACTTC
D gene: TRBD2; J gene: TRBJ2-3; V gene: TRBV5-5; clone size: once; CDR3 protein: CASGASGASTDMHYF; CDR3 DNA: TGTGCCAGTGGGGCTAGCGGGGCTAGCACAGATATGCATTATTTT
D gene: NA; J gene: TRBJ2-7; V gene: TRBV9; clone size: many; CDR3 protein: CASSLTGNPSEQYF; CDR3 DNA: TGTGCCAGCAGCCTAACCGGTAACCCTAGCGAGCAGTACTTC
D gene: NA; J gene: TRBJ2-7; V gene: TRBV5-1; clone size: many; CDR3 protein: CASSLDNSYEQYF; CDR3 DNA: TGCGCCAGCAGCTTGGACAACTCCTACGAGCAGTACTTC
D gene: TRBD2; J gene: TRBJ2-2; V gene: TRBV3-1; clone size: many; CDR3 protein: CASRLAESGELFF; CDR3 DNA: TGTGCCAGCAGACTAGCGGAGTCCGGGGAGCTGTTTTTT
D gene: NA; J gene: TRBJ1-2; V gene: TRBV19; clone size: many; CDR3 protein: CASRDVAVGGYTF; CDR3 DNA: TGTGCCAGTAGGGACGTCGCGGTGGGAGGCTACACCTTC
D gene: NA; J gene: TRBJ2-7; V gene: TRBV6-1; clone size: NA; CDR3 protein: CASCEFWTWTYEQYF; CDR3 DNA: TGTGCCAGCTGTGAATTCTGGACATGGACCTACGAGCAGTACTTC
D gene: NA; J gene: TRBJ1-3; V gene: TRBV28; clone size: many; CDR3 protein: CASSLTGSSGNTIYF; CDR3 DNA: TGTGCCAGCAGCCTAACCGGGAGCTCTGGAAACACCATATATTTT
D gene: NA; J gene: TRBJ1-2; V gene: TRBV19; clone size: many; CDR3 protein: CASSIRAGAYGYTF; CDR3 DNA: TGTGCCAGTAGTATCCGGGCAGGGGCCTATGGCTACACCTTC
D gene: TRBD1; J gene: TRBJ1-2; V gene: TRBV10-3; clone size: many; CDR3 protein: CAISEAAGTGGKINYGYTF; CDR3 DNA: TGTGCCATCAGTGAGGCAGCCGGGACAGGGGGCAAAATTAACTATGGCTACACCTTC
D gene: TRBD2; J gene: TRBJ2-7; V gene: TRBV5-5; clone size: NA; CDR3 protein: CASSPSFTGGAPYEKYF; CDR3 DNA: TGTGCCAGCAGCCCATCGTTTACGGGAGGGGCTCCGTACGAGAAGTACTTC
D gene: NA; J gene: TRBJ2-7; V gene: TRBV7-8; clone size: many; CDR3 protein: CASSPEGEGIRRYF; CDR3 DNA: TGTGCCAGCAGCCCAGAGGGGGAGGGGATAAGGAGGTACTTC
D gene: NA; J gene: TRBJ2-1; V gene: TRBV14; clone size: many; CDR3 protein: CASRGGSGNEQFF; CDR3 DNA: TGTGCCAGCAGGGGGGGCTCAGGGAATGAGCAGTTCTTC
D gene: NA; J gene: TRBJ1-6; V gene: TRBV27; clone size: many; CDR3 protein: CASTWGEGMTPLHF; CDR3 DNA: TGTGCCAGCACGTGGGGTGAAGGAATGACACCCCTCCACTTT
D gene: TRBD1; J gene: TRBJ1-5; V gene: TRBV6-1; clone size: many; CDR3 protein: CASSQGASNQPQHF; CDR3 DNA: TGTGCCAGCAGCCAGGGGGCGAGCAATCAGCCCCAGCATTTT
D gene: TRBD1; J gene: TRBJ2-7; V gene: TRBV27; clone size: many; CDR3 protein: CASSFSTGGRGEQYF; CDR3 DNA: TGTGCCAGCAGTTTTTCGACAGGGGGCAGAGGGGAGCAGTACTTC
D gene: TRBD1; J gene: TRBJ1-1; V gene: TRBV5-6; clone size: many; CDR3 protein: CASSWDRGNTEAFF; CDR3 DNA: TGTGCCAGCAGCTGGGACAGGGGGAACACTGAAGCTTTCTTT
D gene: NA; J gene: TRBJ2-1; V gene: TRBV3-1; clone size: many; CDR3 protein: CASSPRGVESQFF; CDR3 DNA: TGTGCCAGCAGCCCCAGAGGGGTGGAGTCGCAGTTCTTC
D gene: NA; J gene: TRBJ2-5; V gene: TRBV15; clone size: many; CDR3 protein: CATSRGGGRETQYF; CDR3 DNA: TGTGCCACCAGCAGAGGAGGTGGGAGGGAGACCCAGTACTTC
D gene: TRBD1; J gene: TRBJ2-7; V gene: TRBV15; clone size: NA; CDR3 protein: CATSRVSGGEKYF; CDR3 DNA: TGTGCCACCAGCAGAGTGTCAGGGGGAGAGAAGTACTTC